These 25 T cell receptor beta chains came from one sample sequenced in a study of blood T cells in healthy people across ages. Together with a sample-barcoded 5' primer, a J-beta primer mix was included in a second PCR lasting about 6 to 12 cycles. In TCRdb, the 5' RACE reads were re-called with MiXCR into one record per CDR3 protein. This table has about 600,000 distinct CDR3 sequences, 47% appearing once. The sample was blood. These receptors came from a man at least 80 years old in good health.

V is TRBV29-1 and J is TRBJ2-5, with 7 positions matching TRBD1. The junction had 5 bases not matched to a gene; V was cut back by 3 bases and J by 1 base. The CDR3 contains 14 residues. Germline V gene lookup returns CDR1 SQVTM and CDR2 ANQGSEA. The CDR3 DNA is TGCAGCGTTGACCCGGGACAGCCCCAAGAGACCCAGTACTTC. Encoded protein: CSVDPGQPQETQYF.

This clonotype appeared a few times. This chain links TRBV15 with TRBJ2-5; 10 bases agree with TRBD1. The DNA end is more similar to TRBJ2-7, so the J call may be wrong. CDR3 length: 15 residues. The germline V gene has CDR1 LNHNV and CDR2 YYDKDF (reference sequence). CDR3 in DNA: TGTGCCACCAGCTTCCGGGACAGGGGATTCTCCGAGCAGTACTTC. It translates to CATSFRDRGFSEQYF.

In its sample, this clonotype was seen a few times. The chain has TRBV20-1 and TRBJ2-3, with 8 bases that match TRBD2. The CDR3 is 14 residues long. In germline, CDR1 is DFQATT, CDR2 SNEGSKA (reference sequence). V gave up 0 bases and J gave up 10 bases; unmatched junction bases: 9. The DNA of the CDR3 is TGCAGTGCTAGAGAAGCCCCGGGACTAGAAGCGCAGTATTTT. This translates into CSAREAPGLEAQYF.

The chain employs TRBV4-1 and TRBJ2-1; 7 positions match TRBD2. The CDR3 totals 13 residues. V shed 1 base, J shed 7 bases, and the junction held 1 base outside the gene matches. The germline gives CDR1 MGHRA, CDR2 YSYEKL. The CDR3 region is CASSQGGGNEQFF. CDR3 nucleotide sequence: TGCGCCAGCAGCCAAGGGGGGGGTAATGAGCAGTTCTTC.

This clonotype came up many times. The J gene is TRBJ1-6, the V gene TRBV6-6, with TRBD1 as a possible D gene (6 bases). Trimming removed 6 bases from V and 8 bases from J, with 11 bases in between. Germline assignment: CDR1 MNHNY and CDR2 SVGAGI (reference sequence). This CDR3 is built from 13 residues. CDR3 sequence: CASRGQRDSPLHF. The DNA of the CDR3 is TGTGCCAGCAGGGGACAACGGGATTCACCCCTCCACTTT.

This chain uses TRBV7-2 with TRBJ2-7; no firm D call. CDR1 is SGHTA and CDR2 is FQGNSA in the germline V gene. Trimming stripped 3 bases from V and 2 bases from J, with 8 bases between. The CDR3 totals 13 residues. Here the CDR3 reads CASSFPGAYEQYF. CDR3 DNA sequence: TGTGCCAGCAGCTTCCCCGGAGCCTACGAGCAGTACTTC. Complete variable domain (other parts from reference TRBV7-2 and TRBJ2-7): GAGVSQSPSNKVTEKGKDVELRCDPISGHTALYWYRQSLGQGLEFLIYFQGNSAPDKSGLPSDRFSAERTGGSVSTLTIQRTQQEDSAVYLCASSFPGAYEQYFGPGTRLTVT.

This clonotype was observed a handful of times. With a much larger clone just one base away, this may be a read error. This chain links TRBV6-5 with TRBJ2-5; 10 nucleotides agree with TRBD1. The CDR3 covers 14 residues. Germline CDR1 reads MNHEY; CDR2 reads SVGAGI. With 6 bases clipped from V and 4 bases from J, the junction kept 5 bases outside the gene matches. The CDR3 loop is CASSVTGGGETQYF. CDR3 nucleotide sequence: TGTGCCAGCAGCGTGACAGGGGGCGGAGAGACCCAGTACTTC.

The V call is TRBV4-2, the J call TRBJ2-1; 9 bases align to TRBD1. The trim removed 0 bases at V and 5 bases at J, leaving 11 bases unmatched. CDR3 length equals 18 residues. Germline CDR1 LGHNA, CDR2 YNFKEQ. CDR3 protein: CASSQETPGQGFDNEQFF. The DNA for the CDR3 is TGTGCCAGCAGCCAAGAGACCCCGGGACAGGGCTTCGACAATGAGCAGTTCTTC.

The chain combines TRBV29-1 with TRBJ2-1; 10 nucleotides align to TRBD2. CDR1 and CDR2 from the germline V gene are SQVTM and ANQGSEA. CDR3 length equals 15 residues. V lost 4 bases and J lost 8; bases outside the gene matches: 11. The CDR3 here is CSVAGAGGPGDEQFF. In DNA, the CDR3 is TGCAGCGTTGCAGGAGCGGGAGGGCCTGGCGATGAGCAGTTCTTC.

For this clonotype: This could be a read error, since a much larger clone is one nucleotide away. The rearrangement uses TRBV6-5 and TRBJ2-1; 9 bases are shared with TRBD2. This CDR3 has 19 amino acids. CDR1 and CDR2 (germline): MNHEY, SVGAGI. The CDR3 nucleotides are TGTGTCAGCAGTTACTCGGGCAGCGGGAGGTCGAGCTCCTACAATGAGCAGTTCTTC. This codes for CVSSYSGSGRSSSYNEQFF.

J is TRBJ2-5 and V is TRBV7-3; a weak D match, TRBD1 (7 bases). The J call is uncertain, as TRBJ2-7 better fits the DNA end. The CDR3 is 15 residues long. The germline CDR1 and CDR2 sequences are SGHTA and FQGTGA. CDR3 amino acids: CASSLAGGFSYEQYF. Here the CDR3 DNA reads TGTGCCAGCAGCCTTGCAGGGGGGTTCTCCTACGAGCAGTACTTC.

This chain uses TRBV30 with TRBJ2-1; TRBD2 matches 8 bases. The trim removed 2 bases at V and 9 bases at J, leaving 6 bases unmatched. In germline, CDR1 is GTSNPN, CDR2 SVGIG (reference sequence). The CDR3 length is 13 residues. CDR3 sequence (DNA): TGTGCCTGGAGTAAGGGACTAGGTGTTGAGCAGTTCTTC. Protein: CAWSKGLGVEQFF.

In regard to this clonotype: This may come from a read error, since a much larger clone is one base off. This chain connects TRBV6-5 to TRBJ2-1; tentative D call: TRBD1 (5 bases). The assigned J gene may be wrong: the sequence end matches TRBJ2-7 better. Germline CDR1 MNHEY, CDR2 SVGAGI. The length of the CDR3 is 12 residues. The CDR3 is CASKGAYNEQYF. CDR3 nucleotide sequence: TGTGCCAGCAAAGGGGCCTACAATGAGCAGTACTTC.

A few counts support this clonotype. This chain joins TRBV6-2 or TRBV6-3 and TRBJ2-7; D uncertain. This CDR3 contains 15 residues. CDR1 and CDR2 from the germline V gene are MNHEY and SVGEGT. V lost 6 bases and J 4 bases, leaving 19 bases between the germline ends. The CDR3 loop reads CASSPSTTRPYEQYF. The CDR3 DNA is TGTGCCAGCAGCCCTTCGACGACACGCCCTTACGAGCAGTACTTC.

The gene calls are TRBV10-3 and TRBJ2-5, with 9 bases lining up with TRBD1. There are 15 residues in the CDR3. With V trimmed by 4 bases and J by 5 bases, 8 bases remained unmatched. CDR1 is ENHRY, CDR2 SYGVKD, per germline. The chain's CDR3 is CAISGRDRVPETQYF. The DNA for the CDR3 is TGTGCCATCAGTGGGAGGGACAGGGTCCCCGAGACCCAGTACTTC.

Notes on this clonotype: The junction departs from the called germline gene at one end, perhaps through a read error. The gene calls are TRBV6-2 or TRBV6-3 and TRBJ2-7; no clear D. CDR1 and CDR2 from the germline V gene are MNHEY and SVGEGT. CDR3 size: 13 residues. DNA for the CDR3: TGTGCCAGCAGTGACTCGACCTCCTACGAGCAGTACTTC. This gives the protein CASSDSTSYEQYF.

Only a few counts were recorded for this clonotype. The V gene is TRBV7-9, the J gene TRBJ2-1, with 10 bases lining up with TRBD2. Germline CDR1 is SEHNR and CDR2 is FQNEAQ (reference sequence). The CDR3 has 15 amino acids. Unmatched junction bases numbered 8, after V lost 5 bases and J lost 7 bases. The DNA for the CDR3 is TGTGCCAGCAGCGGAAGACTAGCGGGTATGAATGAGCAGTTCTTC. Translating gives CASSGRLAGMNEQFF.

The chain recombines TRBV7-6 with TRBJ2-1; 7 nucleotides align to TRBD1. The germline gives CDR1 SGHVS, CDR2 FNYEAQ. This CDR3 contains 14 residues. The junction had 5 bases not matched to a gene; V was cut back by 4 bases and J by 5 bases. The CDR3: CASSSFQGDNEQFF. The CDR3 nucleotides read TGTGCCAGCAGCTCTTTCCAGGGGGACAATGAGCAGTTCTTC.

This clonotype came up a few times. The chain has TRBV2 and TRBJ2-5; D might be TRBD1 or TRBD2, each matching 6 bases. V shed 7 bases and J shed 5 bases, with 20 bases lying between them. The CDR3 totals 15 residues. Germline V gives CDR1 SNHLY, CDR2 FYNNEI. In nucleotides, the CDR3 is TGTGCCAGCAAGGAGGGGGACCTTGCGAGTGAGACCCAGTACTTC. This encodes CASKEGDLASETQYF.

J is TRBJ2-7 and V is TRBV24-1; 7 bases agree with TRBD2. Germline values: CDR1 KGHDR, CDR2 SFDVKD. The CDR3 sequence is 18 residues long. V was pared by 0 bases and J by 1 base, with 11 bases of the junction left unmatched. CDR3 sequence: CATSDLSCGRVGSYEQYF. The CDR3 region has the DNA TGTGCCACCAGTGATTTGTCGTGCGGGAGAGTGGGGTCCTACGAGCAGTACTTC.

This clonotype was found once. The chain recombines TRBV27 with TRBJ2-3; D not resolved. The ends were cut back, 7 bases at V and 2 bases at J, with 13 bases in the middle. CDR3 size: 14 residues. Germline CDR1 reads MNHEY; CDR2 reads SMNVEV (reference sequence). The CDR3 loop reads CASTTGFLTDTQYF. For the CDR3, the DNA is TGTGCCAGCACAACCGGGTTCCTCACAGATACGCAGTATTTT.

This clonotype came up many times. The chain carries TRBV6-5 and TRBJ2-7, with D unclear. With 3 bases removed from V and 2 bases from J, the gap between germline ends came to 8 bases. The germline V gene has CDR1 MNHEY and CDR2 SVGAGI. CDR3 length equals 13 residues. The chain's CDR3 is CASSYSRAYEQYF. DNA of the CDR3: TGTGCCAGCAGTTATTCAAGAGCCTACGAGCAGTACTTC.

This clonotype was counted a few times. The chain has TRBV6-1 and TRBJ2-1; 10 nucleotides line up with TRBD2. J gave up 10 bases and V 8 bases, and 17 bases lay outside the gene matches. Per germline, CDR1 MNHNS and CDR2 SASEGT. The CDR3 has 16 residues. The CDR3 DNA reads TGTGCCAGCGGTGCGAGGGTGGTAGCGGGGGGTGGGGAGCAGTTCTTC. It is translated as CASGARVVAGGGEQFF.

The V and J genes are TRBV5-4 and TRBJ2-5; no clear D. This CDR3 is 13 amino acids long. The germline V and J ends were trimmed by 7 bases and 0 bases, with 10 bases remaining between them. Germline CDR1 and CDR2: SGHNT and YYREEE (reference sequence). DNA for the CDR3: TGTGCCAGCCAGAGATATGACCAAGAGACCCAGTACTTC. Translated: CASQRYDQETQYF.

This clonotype was counted a few times. This chain joins TRBV20-1 and TRBJ2-5; no reliable D call. The germline V gene has CDR1 DFQATT and CDR2 SNEGSKA (reference sequence). CDR3 length: 12 residues. The germline V and J ends were trimmed by 4 bases and 1 base, with 7 bases remaining between them. CDR3 sequence (DNA): TGCAGTGCTATGCCTACCCAAGAGACCCAGTACTTC. This translates into CSAMPTQETQYF.